Below, 28 T cell receptor beta chains from the same sample are listed, as sequenced in a study of T cells after yellow fever vaccination. TCRdb used MiXCR to reprocess the 5' RACE reads, holding one entry per CDR3 protein. The sample holds hundreds of thousands of distinct CDR3 sequences, 10% to 15% seen once. Sequenced here: PBMCs, sampled on the day of the yellow fever booster vaccination. These receptors all stem from a man aged 25-45 years who received the YFV17D yellow fever vaccine.

This clonotype was detected once. Germline and junction disagree at one end, which may indicate a read error. The genes are TRBV3-1 and TRBJ1-5; D is ambiguous. Germline CDR1 LGHDT, CDR2 YNNKEL (reference sequence). The length of the CDR3 is 13 residues. The CDR3 region has the DNA TGTGCCAGCAGCCAGCAGGTCAATCAGACCCAGCATTTT. Amino acid sequence: CASSQQVNQTQHF.

This clonotype was observed many times. An end of the junction does not agree with germline; a read error may underlie this. V is TRBV4-3 and J is TRBJ2-7; D is possibly TRBD2 (6 bases). Germline CDR1 LGHNA, CDR2 YSLEER. The CDR3 sequence is 15 residues long. The CDR3 spells CASSQEAGGTYEQYF. DNA for the CDR3: TGTGCCAGCAGCCAAGAAGCGGGTGGGACCTACGAGCAGTACTTC.

The rearrangement uses TRBV5-1 and TRBJ2-1, with TRBD2 matching over 8 bases. V trimming: 3 bases; J trimming: 8 bases; junction bases outside the gene matches: 4. Germline V gene data show CDR1 as SGHRS and CDR2 as YFSETQ. This CDR3 spans 13 amino acids. CDR3 nucleotide sequence: TGCGCCAGCAGCTCGGGACTAGGGGATGAGCAGTTCTTC. It translates to CASSSGLGDEQFF. Complete variable domain (other parts from reference TRBV5-1 and TRBJ2-1): KAGVTQTPRYLIKTRGQQVTLSCSPISGHRSVSWYQQTPGQGLQFLFEYFSETQRNKGNFPGRFSGRQFSNSRSEMNVSTLELGDSALYLCASSSGLGDEQFFGPGTRLTVL.

The chain employs TRBV2 and TRBJ2-7; TRBD1 might be the D (8 bases). The CDR3 covers 13 residues. Trimming removed 11 bases at V and 2 bases at J, with 16 bases between. Germline V gene lookup returns CDR1 SNHLY and CDR2 FYNNEI. The CDR3 nucleotides read TGTGCCGGCCGCGGGGGACAGGCCTACGAGCAGTACTTC. Translated, it gives CAGRGGQAYEQYF.

The CDR3 protein is CASSLSPLADSYNEQFF. The DNA for the CDR3 is TGTGCCAGCAGTTTATCTCCCCTGGCGGACTCCTACAATGAGCAGTTCTTC. V is TRBV27 and J is TRBJ2-1; D call uncertain. The V gene lost 0 bases and the J gene lost 0 bases, with 12 bases spanning the gap. Per germline, CDR1 MNHEY and CDR2 SMNVEV (reference sequence). This CDR3 comprises 17 residues.

This clonotype occurred a few times. This chain connects TRBV20-1 to TRBJ2-1, with 12 positions matching TRBD2. Trimming took 6 bases from V and 7 from J; bases not matched to a gene: 7. Germline CDR1 DFQATT, CDR2 SNEGSKA (reference sequence). CDR3 size: 14 residues. The CDR3 bases are TGCAGTGCAAGACTAGCGGGAGAGACGAATGAGCAGTTCTTC. Translated, it gives CSARLAGETNEQFF.

This clonotype showed up many times. This sequence joins TRBV12-3 or TRBV12-4 and TRBJ2-3; no clear D. The CDR3 length is 15 residues. Trimming took off 5 bases at V and 0 bases at J, with 12 bases between the two ends. The CDR3 DNA reads TGTGCCAGCAGTCCCTGGACGGCTAGCACAGATACGCAGTATTTT. Its protein product is CASSPWTASTDTQYF.

Only a few counts were recorded for this clonotype. CDR3 region: CASSGHSGTGRNGELFF. DNA for the CDR3: TGTGCCAGCAGTGGCCACTCCGGGACAGGGAGGAACGGGGAGCTGTTTTTT. The chain is built from TRBV25-1 and TRBJ2-2; 9 nucleotides match TRBD1. With 4 bases clipped from V and 7 bases from J, the junction kept 13 bases outside the gene matches. CDR3 length: 17 residues. Germline lookup yields CDR1 MGHDK and CDR2 SYGVNS.

With regard to this clonotype: Relative to the germline gene, one junction end is altered; a read error may explain this. The CDR3 DNA is TGCTGTGCTCTACGACTAGCGGGAGATATAGGCTACAATGAGCAGTTCTTC. Encoded protein: CCALRLAGDIGYNEQFF. The chain combines TRBV20-1 with TRBJ2-1; 12 bases map to TRBD2. CDR3 length equals 17 residues. Germline V CDR1 and CDR2: DFQATT, SNEGSKA (reference sequence).

This clonotype was seen a handful of times. The genes are TRBV9 and TRBJ2-2; 7 bases line up with TRBD1. Germline loops: CDR1 SGDLS, CDR2 YYNGEE. This CDR3 is 15 amino acids long. Losses at the gene ends were 4 bases for V and 8 bases for J; bases not matched to a gene: 11. The CDR3, as DNA: TGTGCCAGCAGCCTCGGACAGGCAGTGAGAGGGGAGCTGTTTTTT. This encodes CASSLGQAVRGELFF.

This clonotype was counted at least ten times. The V call is TRBV5-1, the J call TRBJ1-5; D possibly corresponds to TRBD1 (5 bases). The CDR3 sequence is 15 residues long. Germline V lookup: CDR1 SGHRS, CDR2 YFSETQ. Deletions cut 7 bases from V and 8 bases from J, with 22 bases between. CDR3 in amino acids: CASAQGRANGEPQHF. The CDR3 DNA is TGCGCCAGCGCTCAGGGAAGGGCCAACGGAGAGCCCCAGCATTTT.

This clonotype was observed a handful of times. This CDR3 reads CATSRELGGSETQYF. The CDR3 DNA sequence: TGTGCCACCAGCAGAGAACTAGGGGGCTCCGAGACCCAGTACTTC. The rearrangement uses TRBV15 and TRBJ2-5, with 7 bases matching TRBD1. This CDR3 spans 15 amino acids. Looked up from germline, CDR1 is LNHNV and CDR2 is YYDKDF (reference sequence). Trimming took 0 bases from V and 5 from J; bases not matched to a gene: 6.

This clonotype has a count of ten or more. This sequence joins TRBV29-1 and TRBJ2-3, with TRBD2 matching over 7 bases. CDR1 and CDR2 (germline): SQVTM, ANQGSEA. This CDR3 is 14 amino acids long. J was trimmed by 1 base and V by 3 bases; bases with no gene match: 4. CDR3 DNA sequence: TGCAGCGTTGAGGAGGGAGGGGGCACAGATACGCAGTATTTT. The encoded protein is CSVEEGGGTDTQYF.

The chain links TRBV20-1 to TRBJ2-7; weak D call: TRBD2 (6 bases). The CDR3 runs to 12 residues. Germline V CDR1 and CDR2: DFQATT, SNEGSKA (reference sequence). V shed 6 bases and J shed 0 bases, with 9 bases lying between them. Written as DNA, the CDR3 is TGCAGTGCGCCGGGACTCTCCTACGAGCAGTACTTC. As protein: CSAPGLSYEQYF.

This clonotype was observed a handful of times. V gene TRBV6-5 combines with J gene TRBJ1-4, with D possibly matching TRBD1 (5 bases). Germline V CDR1 and CDR2: MNHEY, SVGAGI. V was pared by 0 bases and J by 3 bases, with 8 bases between. This CDR3 is 15 amino acids long. In DNA form, the CDR3 reads TGTGCCAGCAGTTACTCCGGGGCCTCTAATGAAAAACTGTTTTTT. Its protein is CASSYSGASNEKLFF.

The chain recombines TRBV5-1 with TRBJ2-2, with D possibly matching TRBD2 (5 bases). V gave up 2 bases and J gave up 6 bases, with 11 bases separating them. CDR3 size: 14 residues. Germline loops: CDR1 SGHRS, CDR2 YFSETQ. CDR3 DNA: TGCGCCAGCAGCTTTTCTAGCCCAGCCGGGGAGCTGTTTTTT. Amino acid sequence: CASSFSSPAGELFF.

The genes are TRBV4-1 and TRBJ2-3; D gene ambiguous. V lost 4 bases and J lost 4, with 18 bases in between. The CDR3 totals 16 residues. Germline V gene data show CDR1 as MGHRA and CDR2 as YSYEKL. For the CDR3, the DNA is TGCGCCAGCAGCCGTTCTACGGCAGGCCTCCCAGATACGCAGTATTTT. Protein sequence: CASSRSTAGLPDTQYF.

This clonotype was observed a few times. V usage is TRBV6-2 or TRBV6-3 and J usage is TRBJ2-1; 9 bases line up with TRBD2. Germline V gene sequence: CDR1 MNHEY, CDR2 SVGEGT. This CDR3 has 19 residues. The ends lost 2 bases at V and 5 bases at J; junction bases unmatched: 16. The CDR3 region is CASSYGANVAGASHNEQFF. The CDR3 nucleotides are TGTGCCAGCAGTTACGGTGCAAACGTAGCGGGAGCATCCCACAATGAGCAGTTCTTC.

The chain links TRBV5-5 to TRBJ2-1; D may be TRBD1 or TRBD2 (5 bases each). This CDR3 contains 13 residues. Trimming shortened V by 2 bases and J by 9 bases, and 12 bases separated the two germline ends. Germline assignment: CDR1 SGHKS and CDR2 YYEKEE (reference sequence). The CDR3 is CASSFGTGPEQFF. In DNA, the CDR3 is TGTGCCAGCAGCTTCGGTACGGGACCTGAGCAGTTCTTC.

This clonotype occurred a few times. The chain carries TRBV7-2 and TRBJ2-1; 7 bases fit TRBD2. The CDR3 totals 16 residues. Trimming removed 3 bases from V and 3 bases from J; junction bases left unmatched: 8. The germline V gene has CDR1 SGHTA and CDR2 FQGNSA. The chain's CDR3 is CASSFLRAGDYNEQFF. The CDR3, as DNA: TGTGCCAGCAGCTTCCTCAGGGCGGGGGACTACAATGAGCAGTTCTTC. Variable domain in full (rest from reference TRBV7-2 and TRBJ2-1): GAGVSQSPSNKVTEKGKDVELRCDPISGHTALYWYRQSLGQGLEFLIYFQGNSAPDKSGLPSDRFSAERTGGSVSTLTIQRTQQEDSAVYLCASSFLRAGDYNEQFFGPGTRLTVL.

This clonotype was observed a handful of times. The chain employs TRBV4-1 and TRBJ2-7, with 7 nucleotides matching TRBD2. Germline V CDR1 and CDR2: MGHRA, YSYEKL. The CDR3 is 16 residues long. Trimming cost V 0 bases and J 3 bases; bases outside gene matches: 8. CDR3 bases: TGCGCCAGCAGCCAAGATGGGGGAGCGGGACTCTACGAGCAGTACTTC. Translating it yields CASSQDGGAGLYEQYF.

V is TRBV5-1 and J is TRBJ2-1; 7 bases line up with TRBD2. J was trimmed by 8 bases and V by 4 bases; bases with no gene match: 12. CDR1 and CDR2 (germline): SGHRS, YFSETQ. This CDR3 has 15 residues. CDR3 protein: CASSQGLDYIDEQFF. Here the CDR3 DNA reads TGCGCCAGCAGCCAAGGACTAGACTACATCGATGAGCAGTTCTTC. Variable domain in full (rest from reference TRBV5-1 and TRBJ2-1): KAGVTQTPRYLIKTRGQQVTLSCSPISGHRSVSWYQQTPGQGLQFLFEYFSETQRNKGNFPGRFSGRQFSNSRSEMNVSTLELGDSALYLCASSQGLDYIDEQFFGPGTRLTVL.

The rearrangement uses TRBV5-1 and TRBJ2-7, with D maybe TRBD1 (6 bases). CDR1 is SGHRS and CDR2 is YFSETQ in the germline V gene. Between the trimmed V and J ends, which lost 5 bases and 4 bases, there was a span of 19 bases. This CDR3 is 15 amino acids long. Here the CDR3 DNA reads TGCGCCAGCAGTCAACCCGGGACAAATGAGTACGAGCAGTACTTC. It specifies CASSQPGTNEYEQYF.

The J gene is TRBJ2-7, the V gene TRBV27; D might be TRBD1 (5 bases). The V end lost 5 bases, the J end lost 6 bases, and 20 bases lay between the germline ends. From germline, CDR1 is MNHEY and CDR2 SMNVEV (reference sequence). The CDR3 is made up of 15 amino acids. In nucleotides, the CDR3 is TGTGCCAGCAGTCTGACCTGGGGCAGGGTGGCCGAGCAGTACTTC. It is translated as CASSLTWGRVAEQYF.

This clonotype was seen a handful of times. The V gene is TRBV28, the J gene TRBJ2-3; the D gene is possibly TRBD2 (5 bases). Germline V gives CDR1 MDHEN, CDR2 SYDVKM. The CDR3 is 13 residues long. The V end was cut by 6 bases, the J end by 6 bases, with 13 bases between. In DNA form, the CDR3 reads TGTGCCAGCAGCCTCCCTGGGGAGGATACGCAGTATTTT. Its translation: CASSLPGEDTQYF. The full variable domain, its missing parts supplied by reference TRBV28 and TRBJ2-3, is DVKVTQSSRYLVKRTGEKVFLECVQDMDHENMFWYRQDPGLGLRLIYFSYDVKMKEKGDIPEGYSVSREKKERFSLILESASTNQTSMYLCASSLPGEDTQYFGPGTRLTVL.

In this sample, this clonotype turned up many times. This chain links TRBV7-2 with TRBJ1-1, with 8 bases aligning to TRBD1. Germline V CDR1 and CDR2: SGHTA, FQGNSA. This CDR3 is 14 amino acids long. With 4 bases clipped from V and 3 bases from J, the junction kept 4 bases outside the gene matches. The CDR3 DNA sequence: TGTGCCAGCAGCTCAGTGGGACAGGACACTGAAGCTTTCTTT. This translates into CASSSVGQDTEAFF. The whole variable domain, remainder taken from reference TRBV7-2 and TRBJ1-1, is GAGVSQSPSNKVTEKGKDVELRCDPISGHTALYWYRQSLGQGLEFLIYFQGNSAPDKSGLPSDRFSAERTGGSVSTLTIQRTQQEDSAVYLCASSSVGQDTEAFFGQGTRLTVV.

This clonotype was found a few times. This rearrangement joins TRBV5-6 to TRBJ2-1; TRBD1 or TRBD2 may be the D gene (7 bases each). The CDR3 consists of 18 residues. The V gene lost 3 bases and the J gene lost 9 bases, with 28 bases spanning the gap. Germline CDR1 and CDR2: SGHDT and YYEEEE. The DNA of the CDR3 is TGTGCCAGCAGCTCTTTTAGGGGGCTAGCGGAGCGAGTGGGTGAGCAGTTCTTC. Protein sequence: CASSSFRGLAERVGEQFF.

The chain carries TRBV6-2 or TRBV6-3 and TRBJ2-1; 13 bases agree with TRBD2. V trimming: 5 bases; J trimming: 7 bases; junction bases outside the gene matches: 11. The CDR3 extends over 17 amino acids. The germline V gene has CDR1 MNHEY and CDR2 SVGEGT. The CDR3 sequence: CASSKGLAGWGGNEQFF. The CDR3, as DNA: TGTGCCAGCAGTAAGGGACTAGCGGGATGGGGAGGAAATGAGCAGTTCTTC.